This T cell receptor (beta chain) was recorded in a study of beta chain features in type 1 diabetes (dated by TCRdb to 2016 to 2019). Study-wide context: Patients and healthy donors did not differ in mean age, gender distribution, total cell number or subset yield. A total of roughly 99,000,000 sorted cells were examined across all samples, and the number of cells per subset was strongly correlated with RNA yield. In the study, TCRB repertoires of sorted circulating CD4+ T cell subsets from recently diagnosed type 1 diabetes patients were compared with those of matched healthy donors. Regulatory and stem cell-like memory subsets were isolated from only 8 patients and about eight healthy donors, whereas naive and central memory subsets came from all 30 or so donors. On the study overall, not on this receptor specifically: PCR might favor shorter templates, but patient and control samples were amplified and corrected together, so any skew would affect both groups equally. The naive, central memory and regulatory TCRB repertoires appeared to resemble one another more closely among patients than among healthy donors. In all four CD4+ subsets, TCRB CDR3 length was moderately but significantly shorter in type 1 diabetes patients. Because cDNA was sequenced instead of genomic DNA, activated cells with high expression could be over-represented, although the groups did not differ in activation or CD3 levels. At VDJ recombination sites, type 1 diabetes patients had fewer insertions and more deleted nucleotides, which implies abnormalities in thymic rearrangement. HLA sub-analyses involved small numbers of individuals, so any influence of HLA type on TCRB rearrangement remained unresolved.

For CDR1 and CDR2, the germline V gene lists MDHEN and SYDVKM. The cysteine opens and the phenylalanine closes a CDR3 of 10 amino acids. The kept DNA is CDR3 alone, 30 bases in frame from the first base. V is cut by 7 bases and J by 7 bases, and the space between the germline ends is 7 bases. A single peripheral blood draw of 90 to 150 mL on average was collected from each donor into heparinised tubes. A BD FACSAria II was used to sort naive, central memory, regulatory and stem cell-like memory CD4+ T cells with a panel that included CD45RO, CCR7, CD25, CD127, CD95 and CD27. Purity was above 95% for every sorted population. Right away, PBMCs were isolated by Lymphoprep density gradient centrifugation and were stained directly, with no culture step. So that batch effects would be minimized, each experiment stained and sorted samples in pairs, pairing one healthy donor with one patient. This clone was detected a few times. Its antigen is unknown. No clone much larger than this one lies a single base away; base qualities are absent.

The entire amount of isolated RNA was reverse transcribed using the High Capacity cDNA Reverse Transcription Kit, so the sequenced TCRB transcripts were expressed ones. Naive, central memory and regulatory T cell samples underwent deep immunoSEQ sequencing, averaging approximately 3.3 million total reads per sample. After sorted cells were lysed in RLT buffer, RNA was extracted with DNase-treated RNeasy Micro or Mini kits, with the choice depending on cell number. To prevent cross-contamination, each cell subset was processed individually, whereas patient and healthy donor samples were processed jointly. The immunoSEQ multiplex PCR was used to amplify TCRB sequences from cDNA, generating 87-bp fragments that spanned the CDR3 region. Amplicons were sequenced on the Illumina HiSeq platform. In the original analysis: Synthetic template baselines were used to correct PCR bias computationally, reads within Hamming distance 2 were collapsed together, and singletons that could not be merged were discarded. Reads were aligned to IMGT to assign V, D and J genes, CDR3 length, and insertions or deletions at six rearrangement sites. Clonotype counts were normalized to sorted cell number within each subset before computing true diversity and Gini coefficients with the tcR R package. Repertoire sharing was quantified using the overlap coefficient calculated on TCRB nucleotide sequences. As a proxy for the pre-selection repertoire, out-of-frame TCRB sequences from naive cells were analyzed. The table comes from immuneACCESS by way of TCRdb, which keeps in-frame sequences with V and J called. Part of the clones is missing from these tables; in studies checked, under half for an unresolved V gene and the rest for unknown reasons. V and J calls plus clone size are reproduced from that table; the DNA served to infer D and trimming. The sample table contains approximately 730,000 clones; only one count was recorded for about an eighth of them. The ten largest clones capture roughly 0.022% of the sample.

Source material: naive CD4+ T cells from blood. Reading the label with the study, this specimen's cell subset or site is: true naive CD4+ T cells. The chain is made from TRBV28 and TRBJ1-1; the D gene identity is not certain. This sequence originates from a young man with type 1 diabetes. The sequence in DNA is TGTGCCAGCAAAGGTATTGAAGCTTTCTTT. Its protein product is CASKGIEAFF.